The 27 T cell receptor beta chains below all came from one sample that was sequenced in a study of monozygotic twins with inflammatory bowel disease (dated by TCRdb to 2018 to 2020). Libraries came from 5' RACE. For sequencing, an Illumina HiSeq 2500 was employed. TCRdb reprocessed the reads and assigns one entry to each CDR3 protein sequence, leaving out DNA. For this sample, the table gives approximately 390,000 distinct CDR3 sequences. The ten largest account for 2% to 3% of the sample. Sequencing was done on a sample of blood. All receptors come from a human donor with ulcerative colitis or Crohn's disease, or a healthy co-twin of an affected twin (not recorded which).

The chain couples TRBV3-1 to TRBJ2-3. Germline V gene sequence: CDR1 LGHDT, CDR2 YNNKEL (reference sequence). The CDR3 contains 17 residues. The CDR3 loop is CASSQDLGNWKSDTQYF.

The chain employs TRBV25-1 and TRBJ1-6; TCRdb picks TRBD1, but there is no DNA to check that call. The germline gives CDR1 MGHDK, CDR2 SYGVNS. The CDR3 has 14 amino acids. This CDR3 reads CASRGPWAGSPLHF.

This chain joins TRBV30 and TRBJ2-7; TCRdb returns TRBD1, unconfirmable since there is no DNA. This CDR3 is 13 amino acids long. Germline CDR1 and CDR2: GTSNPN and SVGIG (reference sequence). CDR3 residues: CAFVTGFGDEQYF.

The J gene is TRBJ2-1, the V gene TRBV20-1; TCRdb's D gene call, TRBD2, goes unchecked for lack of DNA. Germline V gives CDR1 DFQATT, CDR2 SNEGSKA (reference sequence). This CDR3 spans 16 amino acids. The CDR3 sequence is CSGFSSGSRTRIGQFF.

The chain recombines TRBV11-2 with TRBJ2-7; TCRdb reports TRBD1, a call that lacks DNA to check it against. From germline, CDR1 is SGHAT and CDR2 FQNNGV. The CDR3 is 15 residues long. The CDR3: CASSFSGTGGGEQYF.

CDR3 sequence reads: CASSLYRSTEAFF. The chain joins TRBV7-2 to TRBJ1-1. CDR3 length: 13 amino acids. Per the germline V gene, CDR1 is SGHTA and CDR2 is FQGNSA. Together with reference TRBV7-2 and TRBJ1-1, the CDR3 gives the full variable domain: GAGVSQSPSNKVTEKGKDVELRCDPISGHTALYWYRQSLGQGLEFLIYFQGNSAPDKSGLPSDRFSAERTGGSVSTLTIQRTQQEDSAVYLCASSLYRSTEAFFGQGTRLTVV.

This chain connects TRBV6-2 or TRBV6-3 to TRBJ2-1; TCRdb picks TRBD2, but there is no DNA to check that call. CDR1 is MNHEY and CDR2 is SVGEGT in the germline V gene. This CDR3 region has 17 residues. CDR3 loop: CASSYPAFLTGSNEQFF.

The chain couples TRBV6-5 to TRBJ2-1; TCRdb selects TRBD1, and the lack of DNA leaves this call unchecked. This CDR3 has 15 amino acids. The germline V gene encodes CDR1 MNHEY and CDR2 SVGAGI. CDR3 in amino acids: CASSFRDTSYNEQFF.

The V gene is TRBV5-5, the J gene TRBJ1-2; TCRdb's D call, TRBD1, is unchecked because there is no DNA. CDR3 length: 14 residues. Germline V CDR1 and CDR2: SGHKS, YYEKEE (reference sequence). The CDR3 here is CASSSPGFLRGYTF.

The CDR3 sequence: CASSPGQGGIQPQHF. The V gene is TRBV18, the J gene TRBJ1-5; absent DNA, TCRdb's TRBD1 call cannot be checked. This CDR3 is 15 amino acids long. Germline CDR1 KGHSH, CDR2 LQKENI.

The CDR3 loop is CASSLLAVGTDTQYF. This rearrangement joins TRBV7-2 to TRBJ2-3; the D gene TCRdb calls, TRBD2, cannot be checked with no DNA. Germline V gives CDR1 SGHTA, CDR2 FQGNSA. The CDR3 sequence is 15 residues long. Full variable domain (missing parts from reference TRBV7-2 and TRBJ2-3): GAGVSQSPSNKVTEKGKDVELRCDPISGHTALYWYRQSLGQGLEFLIYFQGNSAPDKSGLPSDRFSAERTGGSVSTLTIQRTQQEDSAVYLCASSLLAVGTDTQYFGPGTRLTVL.

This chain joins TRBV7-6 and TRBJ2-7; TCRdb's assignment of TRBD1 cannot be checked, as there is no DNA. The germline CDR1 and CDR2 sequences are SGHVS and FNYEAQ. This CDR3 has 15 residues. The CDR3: CASSNTRDRPYEQYF.

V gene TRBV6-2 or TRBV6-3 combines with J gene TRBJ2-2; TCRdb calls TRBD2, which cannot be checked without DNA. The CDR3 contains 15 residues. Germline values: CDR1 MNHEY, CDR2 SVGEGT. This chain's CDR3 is CASSYSGGRNGELFF.

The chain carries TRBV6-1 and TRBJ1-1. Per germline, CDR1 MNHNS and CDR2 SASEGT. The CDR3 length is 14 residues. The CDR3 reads CASNRQGLNTEAFF.

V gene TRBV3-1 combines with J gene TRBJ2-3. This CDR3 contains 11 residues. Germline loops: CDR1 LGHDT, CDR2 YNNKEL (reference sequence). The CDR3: CASSQIDTQYF.

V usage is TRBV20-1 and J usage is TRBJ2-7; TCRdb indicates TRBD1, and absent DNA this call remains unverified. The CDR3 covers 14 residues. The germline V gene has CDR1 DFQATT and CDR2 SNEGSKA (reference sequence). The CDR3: CSARRAGGRYEQYF.

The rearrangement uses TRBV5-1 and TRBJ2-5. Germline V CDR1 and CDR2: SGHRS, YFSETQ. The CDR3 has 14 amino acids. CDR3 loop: CASRSGLAGETQYF. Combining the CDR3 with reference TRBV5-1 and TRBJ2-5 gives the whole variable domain KAGVTQTPRYLIKTRGQQVTLSCSPISGHRSVSWYQQTPGQGLQFLFEYFSETQRNKGNFPGRFSGRQFSNSRSEMNVSTLELGDSALYLCASRSGLAGETQYFGPGTRLLVL.

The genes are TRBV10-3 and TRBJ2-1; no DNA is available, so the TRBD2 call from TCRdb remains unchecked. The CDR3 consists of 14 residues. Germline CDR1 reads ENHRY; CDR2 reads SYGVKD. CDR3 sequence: CAISTSLVRGEQFF.

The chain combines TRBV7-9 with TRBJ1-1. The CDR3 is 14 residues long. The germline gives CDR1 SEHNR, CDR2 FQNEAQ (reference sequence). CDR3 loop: CASSPLHKNTEAFF.

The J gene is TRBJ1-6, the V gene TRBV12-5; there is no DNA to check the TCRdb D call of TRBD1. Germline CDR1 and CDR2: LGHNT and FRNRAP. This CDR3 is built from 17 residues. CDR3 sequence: CASGLNPGSSYNSPLHF.

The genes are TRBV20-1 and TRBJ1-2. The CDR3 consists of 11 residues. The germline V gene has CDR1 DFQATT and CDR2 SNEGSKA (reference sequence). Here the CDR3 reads CSAGTIDGYTF.

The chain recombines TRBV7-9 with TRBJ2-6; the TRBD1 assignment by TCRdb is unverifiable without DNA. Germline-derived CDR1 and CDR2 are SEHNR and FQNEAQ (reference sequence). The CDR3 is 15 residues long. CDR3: CASSLDRAGANVLTF.

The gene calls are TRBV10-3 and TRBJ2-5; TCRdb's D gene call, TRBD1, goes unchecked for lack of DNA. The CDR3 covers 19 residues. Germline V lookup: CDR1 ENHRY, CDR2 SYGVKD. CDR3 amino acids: CAISESFDSPGAQQETQYF.

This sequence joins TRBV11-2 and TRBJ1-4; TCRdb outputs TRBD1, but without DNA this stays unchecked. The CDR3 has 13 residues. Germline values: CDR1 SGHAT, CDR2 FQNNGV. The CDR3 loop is CASSLGGNEKLFF.

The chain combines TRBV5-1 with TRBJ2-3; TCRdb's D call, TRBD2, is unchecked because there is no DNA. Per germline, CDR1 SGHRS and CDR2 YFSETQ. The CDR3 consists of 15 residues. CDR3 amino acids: CASSHCGGVTDTQYF.

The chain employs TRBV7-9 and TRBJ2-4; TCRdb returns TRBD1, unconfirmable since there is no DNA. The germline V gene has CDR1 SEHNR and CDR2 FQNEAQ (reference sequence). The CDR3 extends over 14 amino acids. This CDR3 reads CASSPRTGENIQYF.

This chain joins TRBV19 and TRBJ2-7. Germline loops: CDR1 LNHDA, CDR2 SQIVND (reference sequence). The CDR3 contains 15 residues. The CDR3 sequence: CASSSGKDGSYEQYF.